Listed here are 14 T cell receptor beta chains from one sample, sequenced in a study of blood T cells in healthy people across ages. A second PCR, run for about 7 to 11 cycles, used a sample-barcoded 5' primer plus a J-beta primer mix. TCRdb re-derived calls from the 5' RACE reads in MiXCR, one entry per CDR3 protein. The sample includes about 1.1 million distinct CDR3 sequences, under 40% of them seen just once. The sample taken for sequencing was blood. Receptors originate from a man aged 18 to 30 in good health.

The chain couples TRBV6-2 or TRBV6-3 to TRBJ2-7; D unclear. V lost 5 bases and J 3 bases, leaving 11 bases between the germline ends. The CDR3 is 13 residues long. In germline, CDR1 is MNHEY, CDR2 SVGEGT. The CDR3 here is CASSRHMDYEQYF. The CDR3 region has the DNA TGTGCCAGCAGTCGCCATATGGACTACGAGCAGTACTTC.

V usage is TRBV29-1 and J usage is TRBJ1-2; D possibly corresponds to TRBD1 (5 bases). This CDR3 has 20 amino acids. Trimming stripped 3 bases from V and 0 bases from J, with 29 bases between. Germline V CDR1 and CDR2: SQVTM, ANQGSEA. The CDR3 here is CSVDRELNNLGGSSNYGYTF. The DNA of the CDR3 is TGCAGCGTTGATCGGGAGTTAAACAACCTGGGGGGATCCTCTAACTATGGCTACACCTTC.

The chain recombines TRBV7-9 with TRBJ2-1; 10 bases are a match to TRBD1. CDR3 length equals 15 residues. Germline lookup yields CDR1 SEHNR and CDR2 FQNEAQ (reference sequence). V shed 6 bases, J shed 3 bases, and the junction held 5 bases outside the gene matches. CDR3 in DNA: TGTGCCAGCAGACTGACAGGGGGCGTCTACAATGAGCAGTTCTTC. Its translation is CASRLTGGVYNEQFF.

The V and J genes are TRBV20-1 and TRBJ2-2, with TRBD2 as a possible D gene (6 bases). Germline V gene data show CDR1 as DFQATT and CDR2 as SNEGSKA (reference sequence). The CDR3 is made up of 13 amino acids. As DNA, the CDR3 is TGCATAAACCGGGACTTAGAAACCGGGGAGCTGTTTTTT. Translating gives CINRDLETGELFF.

The CDR3 protein is CASSTTGGKQFF. The CDR3 nucleotides read TGTGCCAGCAGCACAACCGGTGGGAAGCAGTTCTTC. The J gene is TRBJ2-1, the V gene TRBV13; D uncertain. CDR3 length: 12 residues. Per germline, CDR1 PRHDT and CDR2 FYEKMQ (reference sequence). Trimming took off 5 bases at V and 11 bases at J, with 13 bases between the two ends.

This clonotype was counted a few times. This rearrangement joins TRBV6-1 to TRBJ2-7; 8 nucleotides line up with TRBD1. The germline CDR1 and CDR2 sequences are MNHNS and SASEGT. This CDR3 is built from 14 residues. Germline trimming cut 3 bases from V and 4 bases from J; bases unmatched to any gene: 5. The CDR3 sequence: CASSDPGGVYEQYF. CDR3 bases: TGTGCCAGCAGTGACCCAGGGGGCGTTTACGAGCAGTACTTC.

A few counts support this clonotype. The chain uses TRBV27 and TRBJ1-6; maybe TRBD1 (5 bases). This CDR3 region has 17 residues. V lost 2 bases and J lost 0, with 11 bases in between. The germline gives CDR1 MNHEY, CDR2 SMNVEV (reference sequence). This chain's CDR3 is CASSLRGSYSYNSPLHF. For the CDR3, the DNA is TGTGCCAGCAGTTTACGGGGCAGCTACTCCTATAATTCACCCCTCCACTTT.

This rearrangement joins TRBV6-5 to TRBJ1-2; D is ambiguous. Germline V gene lookup returns CDR1 MNHEY and CDR2 SVGAGI. The CDR3 has 13 residues. Deletions cut 5 bases from V and 2 bases from J, with 9 bases between. The CDR3 reads CASSDVQNYGYTF. The DNA of the CDR3 is TGTGCCAGCAGTGACGTGCAGAACTATGGCTACACCTTC.

The J gene is TRBJ2-7, the V gene TRBV20-1, with 9 positions matching TRBD2. The end of the DNA fits TRBJ2-5 better, so the J call may be wrong. The CDR3 contains 14 residues. The germline gives CDR1 DFQATT, CDR2 SNEGSKA (reference sequence). The CDR3 DNA reads as TGCAGTGCTAGCGCTAGCGGGGATGAGGGGACCCAGTACTTC. Protein: CSASASGDEGTQYF.

To note about this clonotype: One junction end does not reproduce the germline sequence, and a read error may be involved. J is TRBJ2-1 and V is TRBV6-6, with D uncertain. This CDR3 is built from 15 residues. CDR1 and CDR2 from the germline V gene are MNHNY and SVGAGI (reference sequence). The CDR3 nucleotides read TGTGCCAGCAGTGACTCAGGAAATAATTGGAATGAGCAGTTCTTC. Residues: CASSDSGNNWNEQFF.

This clonotype was counted between two and nine times. V usage is TRBV20-1 and J usage is TRBJ2-3, with no clear D. The CDR3 covers 15 residues. V gave up 0 bases and J gave up 2 bases, with 12 bases separating them. CDR1 and CDR2 (germline): DFQATT, SNEGSKA (reference sequence). CDR3 protein: CSARDRRQLTDTQYF. Here the CDR3 DNA reads TGCAGTGCTAGAGATCGTCGGCAGCTCACAGATACGCAGTATTTT.

In this sample, this clonotype turned up many times. The CDR3 spells CASSHFTEPYYNEQFF. The CDR3 coding sequence is TGTGCCAGCAGCCACTTCACGGAGCCCTATTACAATGAGCAGTTCTTC. The V call is TRBV7-8, the J call TRBJ2-1; D is unresolved. Trimming cost V 5 bases and J 4 bases, with 18 bases left between them. The CDR3 runs to 16 residues. Germline CDR1 and CDR2: SGHVS and FQNEAQ.

This clonotype was detected only a few times. The chain has TRBV2 and TRBJ2-3, with TRBD1 as a possible D gene (6 bases). CDR1 is SNHLY and CDR2 is FYNNEI in the germline V gene. The CDR3 consists of 16 residues. V gave up 0 bases and J gave up 4 bases, with 14 bases separating them. CDR3 sequence reads: CASSEAHRTVADTQYF. The CDR3, as DNA: TGTGCCAGCAGTGAAGCGCATAGGACAGTGGCAGATACGCAGTATTTT.

In this sample, this clonotype turned up a few times. This rearrangement joins TRBV25-1 to TRBJ1-4; D is possibly TRBD1 (5 bases). Trimming removed 5 bases at V and 7 bases at J, with 20 bases between. CDR1 is MGHDK, CDR2 SYGVNS, per germline. The CDR3 loop spans 16 amino acids. CDR3 amino acids: CASSPQGGWISEKLFF. CDR3 sequence (DNA): TGTGCCAGCAGTCCCCAGGGCGGATGGATCTCTGAAAAACTGTTTTTT.